The 25 T cell receptor beta chains in this list originate from one sample, sequenced in a study of monozygotic twins with inflammatory bowel disease. TCRdb reprocessed the 5' RACE reads and keeps a single row for each CDR3 protein, giving no DNA. Here the sample table reports 200,000 to 250,000 distinct CDR3 sequences. Source material: blood. The receptors stem from a human donor with ulcerative colitis or Crohn's disease, or a healthy co-twin of an affected twin (not recorded which).

The genes are TRBV5-1 and TRBJ2-7; there is no DNA to check the TCRdb D call of TRBD2. Germline CDR1 and CDR2: SGHRS and YFSETQ. The CDR3 spans 16 residues. CDR3 sequence reads: CASSHPPSGETYEQYF.

The rearrangement joins TRBV3-1 to TRBJ2-1. This CDR3 is 15 amino acids long. CDR1 is LGHDT, CDR2 YNNKEL, per germline (reference sequence). CDR3 in amino acids: CASSLTANSYNEQFF.

The chain joins TRBV5-1 to TRBJ1-1; TCRdb's D call, TRBD1, is unchecked because there is no DNA. CDR1 and CDR2 from the germline V gene are SGHRS and YFSETQ. The CDR3 runs 15 residues. This CDR3 is CASSSGSGQGTEAFF.

The chain recombines TRBV6-6 with TRBJ2-1. The germline V gene encodes CDR1 MNHNY and CDR2 SVGAGI (reference sequence). This CDR3 is built from 14 residues. The CDR3 loop is CASRKDSSYNEQFF.

J is TRBJ2-3 and V is TRBV29-1; checking the TCRdb D call of TRBD1 is not possible without DNA. This CDR3 region has 14 residues. The germline V gene has CDR1 SQVTM and CDR2 ANQGSEA. The CDR3 spells CSVSGGTNTDTQYF.

This rearrangement joins TRBV14 to TRBJ2-3; TCRdb picks TRBD2, but there is no DNA to check that call. The CDR3 runs to 16 residues. The germline V gene has CDR1 SGHDN and CDR2 FVKESK. The CDR3 sequence is CASSHYILAGQDTQYF.

The rearrangement uses TRBV6-1 and TRBJ2-7; TCRdb's D call of TRBD1 is untestable without DNA. The CDR3 spans 16 residues. CDR1 and CDR2 (germline): MNHNS, SASEGT. The CDR3 sequence: CASSEGTGQGFYEQYF.

The genes are TRBV18 and TRBJ2-5. Per germline, CDR1 KGHSH and CDR2 LQKENI. The CDR3 totals 12 residues. CDR3: CASSPTSETQYF. Together with reference TRBV18 and TRBJ2-5, the CDR3 gives the full variable domain: NAGVMQNPRHLVRRRGQEARLRCSPMKGHSHVYWYRQLPEEGLKFMVYLQKENIIDESGMPKERFSAEFPKEGPSILRIQQVVRGDSAAYFCASSPTSETQYFGPGTRLLVL.

The rearrangement links TRBV6-1 to TRBJ2-1; no DNA is available, so the TRBD2 call from TCRdb remains unchecked. Per germline, CDR1 MNHNS and CDR2 SASEGT. The CDR3 loop spans 14 amino acids. CDR3 amino acids: CASSASGSGNEQFF.

The V gene is TRBV3-1, the J gene TRBJ1-3; TCRdb names TRBD1, which stays unverified in the absence of DNA. This CDR3 is 16 amino acids long. In germline, CDR1 is LGHDT, CDR2 YNNKEL (reference sequence). This CDR3 is CASSQYGQDPGNTIYF.

The rearrangement uses TRBV7-8 and TRBJ1-2; the D gene TCRdb calls, TRBD1, cannot be checked with no DNA. The CDR3 has 17 residues. The germline V gene encodes CDR1 SGHVS and CDR2 FQNEAQ. CDR3 amino acids: CASSLAWGTGGRDGYTF.

The V gene is TRBV5-6, the J gene TRBJ1-1; absent DNA, TCRdb's TRBD1 call cannot be checked. Germline lookup yields CDR1 SGHDT and CDR2 YYEEEE. This CDR3 region has 14 residues. CDR3 protein: CASSSDGGDGEAFF.

The CDR3: CASSYTGTSYNEQFF. The chain couples TRBV7-2 to TRBJ2-1; TCRdb proposes TRBD2, but this gene call is untestable without DNA. The CDR3 sequence is 15 residues long. Germline CDR1 and CDR2: SGHTA and FQGNSA.

The J gene is TRBJ1-5, the V gene TRBV6-1. This CDR3 has 15 amino acids. Germline CDR1 MNHNS, CDR2 SASEGT. The CDR3 sequence: CASSRGRAGNQPQHF.

The CDR3 region is CASSYSGKPTAQGIKAFF. The chain combines TRBV6-5 with TRBJ1-1; the D call of TRBD1 rests on TCRdb alone, since no DNA is present to check it. The CDR3 is made up of 18 amino acids. CDR1 and CDR2 (germline): MNHEY, SVGAGI.

This chain uses TRBV7-8 with TRBJ1-4; with no DNA, the TCRdb D assignment of TRBD1 cannot be verified. In germline, CDR1 is SGHVS, CDR2 FQNEAQ. The CDR3 covers 13 residues. CDR3 amino acids: CASSPGAAEKLFF.

The gene calls are TRBV6-1 and TRBJ1-2; the TCRdb call, TRBD1, lacks DNA for checking. The CDR3 runs to 13 residues. Looked up from germline, CDR1 is MNHNS and CDR2 is SASEGT. The CDR3 protein is CASSEQGGYGYIF.

This chain joins TRBV5-1 and TRBJ1-6; TCRdb's D call of TRBD1 is untestable without DNA. The V gene's germline CDR1 is SGHRS and CDR2 YFSETQ. This CDR3 region has 15 residues. The CDR3 sequence is CASSFFEGLNSPLHF.

The V call is TRBV5-1, the J call TRBJ2-3; no DNA is available, so the TRBD1 call from TCRdb remains unchecked. This CDR3 is built from 15 residues. The germline gives CDR1 SGHRS, CDR2 YFSETQ. CDR3 sequence reads: CASSLNQGSTDTQYF.

The chain combines TRBV12-3 or TRBV12-4 with TRBJ1-2; the D call from TCRdb, TRBD1, cannot be confirmed without DNA. There are 13 residues in the CDR3. CDR3 residues: CASSLSGKDGYTF.

V is TRBV5-1 and J is TRBJ2-7. The CDR3 covers 14 residues. Per germline, CDR1 SGHRS and CDR2 YFSETQ. The CDR3 spells CASSLDGSPYEQYF.

The gene calls are TRBV7-3 and TRBJ2-2; TCRdb returns TRBD2, unconfirmable since there is no DNA. The germline V gene has CDR1 SGHTA and CDR2 FQGTGA. The CDR3 spans 16 residues. CDR3 sequence reads: CASSKIAGVNTGELFF.

This chain links TRBV11-2 with TRBJ2-5; TCRdb calls TRBD2, which cannot be checked without DNA. The germline CDR1 and CDR2 sequences are SGHAT and FQNNGV. There are 14 residues in the CDR3. Here the CDR3 reads CASSLPSGQETQYF. The full variable domain, in which reference TRBV11-2 and TRBJ2-5 provide the parts outside the CDR3, is EAGVAQSPRYKIIEKRQSVAFWCNPISGHATLYWYQQILGQGPKLLIQFQNNGVVDDSQLPKDRFSAERLKGVDSTLKIQPAKLEDSAVYLCASSLPSGQETQYFGPGTRLLVL.

The gene calls are TRBV29-1 and TRBJ2-1; TCRdb reports TRBD2, a call that lacks DNA to check it against. The CDR3 spans 15 residues. Germline assignment: CDR1 SQVTM and CDR2 ANQGSEA. CDR3 residues: CSVRRGIEAGNEQFF.

The gene calls are TRBV19 and TRBJ2-7; the D gene TCRdb calls, TRBD1, cannot be checked with no DNA. Germline CDR1 is LNHDA and CDR2 is SQIVND (reference sequence). The CDR3 has 14 amino acids. The CDR3 loop is CASSPSSGASEQYF.